This TCR beta chain is drawn from a study of T cell repertoires and HLA-DP antigens. The primer mix covered 54 TRBV segments and 13 TRBJ segments. For pre-culture CD4+ samples, the target was approximately 190,000 T cell genomes. The protocol was immunoSEQ multiplex PCR, while the TCRdb copy is restricted to in-frame clones and leaves out a portion. The data contain roughly 73,000 clones, 80% of them seen just once; the ten biggest clones take up 1.6%. The sample holds one count of this clone. What it binds is unknown. CDR3 length equals 16 residues. J was trimmed by 4 bases and V by 4 bases; bases with no gene match: 11. Germline CDR1 SGHRS, CDR2 YFSETQ. Study-level findings and limits: Pre-culture clonality, about 0.042, was far below sorted CD137+ clonality of 0.35 to 0.45. Antigen presentation used HeLa cells, with total CD4+ cells responding.

The TCR originated in a man aged 55 to 69 in good health and CMV-seronegative. The rearrangement uses TRBV5-1 and TRBJ2-1; 7 bases are a match to TRBD1. Sequencing input: CD4+ T cells from PBMCs. CDR3: CASSLTGVVSYNEQFF. The CDR3 DNA is TGCGCCAGCAGCCTCACAGGGGTGGTTTCGTACAATGAGCAGTTCTTC.